The 25 T cell receptor beta chains below all came from one sample that was sequenced in a study of blood T cell repertoires in COVID-19. Sequencing used immunoSEQ multiplex PCR; TCRdb keeps in-frame clones, though not all of them. The sample holds about 150,000 clones, approximately 88% seen once. Sample: peripheral blood. The receptors stem from a man aged 55 to 69 with acute or convalescent COVID-19.

The gene calls are TRBV6-5 and TRBJ1-2, with 7 bases that match TRBD1. Germline values: CDR1 MNHEY, CDR2 SVGAGI. The trim removed 6 bases at V and 0 bases at J, leaving 7 bases unmatched. The CDR3 consists of 15 residues. The CDR3 nucleotides are TGTGCCAGCAGGTCAGGGGGGCAAGCTAACTATGGCTACACCTTC. It specifies CASRSGGQANYGYTF.

V and J are TRBV4-1 and TRBJ1-1; a weak D match, TRBD1 (6 bases). V dropped 1 base and J dropped 5 bases, with 14 bases sitting between them. Germline V gene lookup returns CDR1 MGHRA and CDR2 YSYEKL. This CDR3 contains 15 residues. Here the CDR3 reads CASSQGGGRVTEAFF. CDR3 coding DNA: TGCGCCAGCAGCCAAGGGGGGGGCCGGGTAACTGAAGCTTTCTTT.

This chain connects TRBV12-5 to TRBJ1-2; 10 bases agree with TRBD1. Losses at the gene ends were 1 base for V and 2 bases for J; bases not matched to a gene: 4. The CDR3 consists of 16 residues. Germline-derived CDR1 and CDR2 are LGHNT and FRNRAP. In DNA, the CDR3 is TGTGCTAGTGGTTTGGCAATGGACAGGGGGAACTATGGCTACACCTTC. This codes for CASGLAMDRGNYGYTF.

The genes are TRBV13 and TRBJ2-4, with 7 bases lining up with TRBD2. V shed 6 bases, J shed 8 bases, and the junction held 7 bases outside the gene matches. There are 13 residues in the CDR3. CDR1 is PRHDT, CDR2 FYEKMQ, per germline (reference sequence). The chain's CDR3 is CASSYTSVDIQYF. CDR3 nucleotides: TGTGCCAGCAGTTACACTAGCGTTGACATTCAGTACTTC. The full variable domain, with the rest looked up from reference TRBV13 and TRBJ2-4, is AAGVIQSPRHLIKEKRETATLKCYPIPRHDTVYWYQQGPGQDPQFLISFYEKMQSDKGSIPDRFSAQQFSDYHSELNMSSLELGDSALYFCASSYTSVDIQYFGAGTRLSVL.

The gene calls are TRBV5-8 and TRBJ1-4, with TRBD1 as a possible D gene (6 bases). Germline V CDR1 and CDR2: SGHTS, YDEGEE. Trimming shortened V by 0 bases and J by 5 bases, and 11 bases separated the two germline ends. The CDR3 contains 15 residues. As DNA, the CDR3 is TGTGCCAGCAGCTTGGGGACAGCCTTAAATGAAAAACTGTTTTTT. Translating it yields CASSLGTALNEKLFF.

The table lists this clone with a count of one. The CDR3, as DNA: TGTGCCAGCAGCCAAGAGTACAGGGGCTCCTACAATGAGCAGTTCTTC. As protein: CASSQEYRGSYNEQFF. V usage is TRBV3-1 (or the pseudogene TRBV3-2) and J usage is TRBJ2-1; TRBD1 matches 7 bases. Germline loops: CDR1 LGHDT, CDR2 YNNKEL (reference sequence). CDR3 length equals 16 residues. V was clipped by 0 bases and J by 0 bases; unmatched bases: 2.

The chain uses TRBV3-1 (or the pseudogene TRBV3-2) and TRBJ1-1; D unclear. Germline-derived CDR1 and CDR2 are LGHDT and YNNKEL (reference sequence). The CDR3 sequence is 16 residues long. V shed 4 bases and J shed 1 base, with 16 bases lying between them. The CDR3 nucleotides read TGTGCCAGCAGCCCCGAGGGAGTGTTGGCGAACACTGAAGCTTTCTTT. Translated, it gives CASSPEGVLANTEAFF.

This chain connects TRBV5-5 to TRBJ1-4; D is ambiguous. This CDR3 is built from 14 residues. Per germline, CDR1 SGHKS and CDR2 YYEKEE (reference sequence). The V gene lost 1 base and the J gene lost 0 bases, with 4 bases spanning the gap. CDR3 loop: CASSLYTTNEKLFF. In DNA form, the CDR3 reads TGTGCCAGCAGCTTGTACACAACTAATGAAAAACTGTTTTTT.

The chain uses TRBV7-8 and TRBJ1-4; 7 bases are a match to TRBD1. V lost 1 base, J lost 15 bases, and 23 bases stayed unmatched. Germline V gene sequence: CDR1 SGHVS, CDR2 FQNEAQ. The CDR3 length is 18 residues. CDR3 DNA: TGTGCCAGCAGCTTAGTAGGGGGGACCTTACAGGGGAAAAATGAGTTGTTTTTT. Its translation is CASSLVGGTLQGKNELFF.

The chain couples TRBV30 to TRBJ2-3; perhaps TRBD2 as D (5 bases). This CDR3 comprises 13 residues. Germline CDR1 is GTSNPN and CDR2 is SVGIG (reference sequence). The V gene lost 6 bases and the J gene lost 10 bases, with 20 bases spanning the gap. The CDR3 DNA reads TGTGCCTGTATCCCCAATTCCCGGCGGGCGCAGTATTTT. This codes for CACIPNSRRAQYF.

This sequence joins TRBV7-8 and TRBJ1-3; D remains ambiguous. This CDR3 comprises 16 residues. The V end lost 7 bases, the J end lost 2 bases, and 18 bases lay between the germline ends. From germline, CDR1 is SGHVS and CDR2 FQNEAQ. The CDR3 is CASTSSRGGTGNTIYF. The CDR3 nucleotides are TGTGCCAGCACCTCAAGTCGGGGTGGCACTGGAAACACCATATATTTT.

The rearrangement uses TRBV5-1 and TRBJ2-3, with a possible D match to TRBD2 (7 bases). V was pared by 0 bases and J by 4 bases, with 21 bases between. The germline gives CDR1 SGHRS, CDR2 YFSETQ. This CDR3 spans 18 amino acids. Written as DNA, the CDR3 is TGCGCCAGCAGCTTGGCAATCGGGGGGCCACGGGCTCCAGATACGCAGTATTTT. Its protein is CASSLAIGGPRAPDTQYF.

The J gene is TRBJ1-5, the V gene TRBV21-1; no check of the table's D call, TRBD1, against the DNA was made. TRBV21-1 is shown as a pseudogene. This CDR3 region has 18 residues. The CDR3 is CASSKRWAGEWGNQPQHF. The CDR3 region has the DNA TGTGCCAGCAGCAAACGTTGGGCAGGGGAGTGGGGCAATCAGCCCCAGCATTTT.

The J gene is TRBJ1-2, the V gene TRBV11-2; TRBD1 agrees at 7 bases. Germline lookup yields CDR1 SGHAT and CDR2 FQNNGV. The V and J ends lost 1 base and 5 bases, in that order; junction bases with no gene match: 4. The CDR3 is 14 residues long. CDR3 coding DNA: TGTGCCAGCAGCTTAGTCTCCAGGGGGTATGGCTACACCTTC. Its protein is CASSLVSRGYGYTF.

J is TRBJ1-4 and V is TRBV30; D remains unclear. The CDR3 consists of 11 residues. Germline V gives CDR1 GTSNPN, CDR2 SVGIG (reference sequence). Trimming took 2 bases from V and 8 from J, leaving 6 bases between them. CDR3 region: CAWSPSEKLFF. CDR3 nucleotide sequence: TGTGCCTGGAGTCCATCAGAAAAACTGTTTTTT.

This chain uses TRBV15 with TRBJ1-3, with 8 bases identical to TRBD1. Germline V gene data show CDR1 as LNHNV and CDR2 as YYDKDF (reference sequence). Trimming took 0 bases from V and 7 from J; bases not matched to a gene: 14. CDR3 length: 18 amino acids. The chain's CDR3 is CATSRDGVGQGARNTIYF. The CDR3 nucleotides are TGTGCCACCAGCAGAGATGGGGTCGGGCAGGGGGCTAGGAACACCATATATTTT.

In regard to this clone: The junction and the germline gene differ at one end; a read error may be behind it. The V call is TRBV5-6, the J call TRBJ1-1; D remains ambiguous. Germline CDR1 SGHDT, CDR2 YYEEEE. This CDR3 is built from 12 residues. CDR3 sequence: CASSSPRRTGIF. CDR3 nucleotide sequence: TGTGCCAGCAGCTCCCCTCGACGGACGGGGATCTTT. Combining the CDR3 with reference TRBV5-6 and TRBJ1-1 gives the whole variable domain DAGVTQSPTHLIKTRGQQVTLRCSPKSGHDTVSWYQQALGQGPQFIFQYYEEEERQRGNFPDRFSGHQFPNYSSELNVNALLLGDSALYLCASSSPRRTGIFGQGTRLTVV.

The chain employs TRBV6-6 and TRBJ1-1; 9 bases align to TRBD1. This CDR3 is built from 15 residues. V lost 6 bases and J lost 5; bases outside the gene matches: 10. Looked up from germline, CDR1 is MNHNY and CDR2 is SVGAGI (reference sequence). The CDR3 region has the DNA TGTGCCAGCAGCAGACAGGGGGATGTAAGAACTGAAGCTTTCTTT. Translating gives CASSRQGDVRTEAFF.

The CDR3 loop is CATSDTGTGGNTGELFF. The CDR3 bases are TGTGCCACCAGTGACACCGGGACAGGGGGGAACACCGGGGAGCTGTTTTTT. The chain couples TRBV24-1 to TRBJ2-2, with TRBD1 matching over 11 bases. The germline gives CDR1 KGHDR, CDR2 SFDVKD. This CDR3 has 17 amino acids. J lost 1 base, V lost 4 bases, and 4 bases had no gene match.

This chain connects TRBV30 to TRBJ1-4, with D possibly matching TRBD1 (5 bases). Germline assignment: CDR1 GTSNPN and CDR2 SVGIG (reference sequence). CDR3 length equals 14 residues. Trimming left V 4 bases short and J 8 bases short, with 17 bases between. CDR3 loop: CAWTTGGVGEKLFF. The CDR3 region has the DNA TGTGCCTGGACGACCGGGGGAGTGGGGGAAAAACTGTTTTTT.

The chain carries TRBV6-4 and TRBJ1-2; 8 bases map to TRBD1. Trimming removed 9 bases from V and 3 bases from J; junction bases left unmatched: 6. Germline V CDR1 and CDR2: MRHNA, SNTAGT. CDR3 length: 13 amino acids. CDR3 nucleotides: TGTGCCAGACCTCCACAGGGGGACTATGGCTACACCTTC. Amino acid sequence: CARPPQGDYGYTF.

V usage is TRBV7-2 and J usage is TRBJ1-1; no definite D call. Trimming stripped 7 bases from V and 1 base from J, with 19 bases between. CDR3 size: 16 residues. Germline V CDR1 and CDR2: SGHTA, FQGNSA. The CDR3 spells CASTPEGGLGNTEAFF. The CDR3 DNA sequence: TGTGCCAGCACCCCGGAAGGAGGGCTTGGGAACACTGAAGCTTTCTTT.

The J gene is TRBJ2-1, the V gene TRBV21-1; the D segment call TRBD2 is taken from the table without a DNA check. TRBV21-1 represents a pseudogene. This CDR3 region has 16 residues. CDR3 amino acids: CASSKAASGGDNEQFF. CDR3 in DNA: TGTGCCAGCAGCAAAGCTGCTAGCGGGGGGGACAATGAGCAGTTCTTC.

The chain recombines TRBV7-2 with TRBJ2-1; 7 bases line up with TRBD1. The CDR3 has 14 amino acids. V lost 1 base and J lost 6; bases outside the gene matches: 3. CDR1 is SGHTA, CDR2 FQGNSA, per germline. The CDR3 is CASSLVGGINEQFF. The CDR3 DNA sequence: TGTGCCAGCAGCTTAGTAGGGGGCATCAATGAGCAGTTCTTC.

This chain links TRBV4-3 with TRBJ1-3; D is undetermined. The germline V and J ends were trimmed by 0 bases and 0 bases, with 6 bases remaining between them. Per germline, CDR1 LGHNA and CDR2 YSLEER. This CDR3 contains 15 residues. The CDR3 coding sequence is TGCGCCAGCAGCCAAGATGAGAGCTCTGGAAACACCATATATTTT. Protein: CASSQDESSGNTIYF.